This T cell receptor beta chain was documented in a study of T cell responses to AZD1222 COVID-19 vaccine. About this clone itself: The antigen remains undetermined.

Generated by immunoSEQ multiplex PCR, the TCRdb table keeps only in-frame clones and is missing some. This table has 150,000 to 200,000 clones, 90% appearing once. Findings and caveats of the study: Spike regions recognized by vaccine-associated CD4 TCRs spanned the protein, led by 160-218 and 743-854. Rises in breadth and depth of Spike-specific TCRs came after two AZD1222 doses.

This CDR3 spans 17 amino acids. Germline loops: CDR1 LNHDA, CDR2 SQIVND (reference sequence). V was pared by 6 bases and J by 6 bases, with 21 bases between. This chain connects TRBV19 to TRBJ1-6, with D maybe TRBD1 (5 bases). This sequence originates from an adult who received the AZD1222 COVID-19 vaccine. Sequencing was performed on peripheral blood, taken 28 days after the second AZD1222 dose. Here the CDR3 reads CASRTTRGARVNSPLHF. CDR3 DNA: TGTGCCAGTAGAACCACCAGAGGGGCGAGGGTTAATTCACCCCTCCACTTT.